This T cell receptor beta chain was sequenced in a study of pediatric ulcerative colitis. Notes on the study in general: All ulcerative colitis patients, but no controls, carried two rectal clonotypes. Rectal pinch biopsies may have included blood-derived T cells, especially in patients with overt colitis.

Rectal tissue came from one to two pinch biopsies taken at colonoscopy. To note about this clone: The antigen is not known.

The assay was run at survey level. Clones were sequenced by immunoSEQ multiplex PCR, and TCRdb holds only the in-frame ones, with some missing. The sample contains around 18,000 clones, approximately 73% of which appear only once. This clonotype originated in a boy between 10 and 17 years old with moderate ulcerative colitis. The sequenced sample was gut tissue.

CDR3 coding DNA: TGTGCCAGCAATGTGGGACAGCCTAATGAAAAACTGTTTTTT. It encodes CASNVGQPNEKLFF. The V gene is TRBV9, the J gene TRBJ1-4, with 7 bases matching TRBD1. CDR1 and CDR2 from the germline V gene are SGDLS and YYNGEE. The CDR3 sequence is 14 residues long. Losses at the gene ends were 6 bases for V and 3 bases for J; bases not matched to a gene: 5. Full variable domain (outside the CDR3, taken from reference TRBV9 and TRBJ1-4): DSGVTQTPKHLITATGQRVTLRCSPRSGDLSVYWYQQSLDQGLQFLIQYYNGEERAKGNILERFSAQQFPDLHSELNLSSLELGDSALYFCASNVGQPNEKLFFGSGTQLSVL.